This TCR beta chain was identified during a study of Graves' ophthalmopathy and Graves' hyperthyroidism. The overall study: Ophthalmopathy absent within 18 months of follow-up marked hyperthyroidism as stable.

This clonotype has a count of ten or more. Its matching antigen is unknown. Amplification targeted the TCR beta CDR3 regions, with RNA transcripts as the source material. Second-round multiplex PCR came after a first-round RT-PCR that employed HTBI primers. TCRdb called the multiplex PCR reads again in MiXCR, with one record for every CDR3 protein. The sample has about 550,000 distinct CDR3 sequences, 39% seen once. If patients had other autoimmune diseases, uncontrolled infections, pregnancy or lactation, they were excluded. Overall study findings and caveats: Sensitivity of roughly 88% and specificity of approximately 81% were achieved when a 13-signature model separated ophthalmopathy from stable hyperthyroidism.

The sequence derives from an adult man with Graves' hyperthyroidism. The material sequenced was peripheral blood or thyroid tissue (not recorded which).

The CDR3 DNA follows: TGTGCCAGCAGCCAAGAGGGAACGTCTAATCAGCCCCAGCATTTT. Residues: CASSQEGTSNQPQHF. This chain connects TRBV4-2 to TRBJ1-5, with no clear D. The V gene's germline CDR1 is LGHNA and CDR2 YNFKEQ. This CDR3 comprises 15 residues. V was pared by 0 bases and J by 4 bases, with 10 bases between.